The T cell receptor (beta chain) described here comes from a study of quantifying T cell responses using KT2 cells. On the study more broadly: TCR alpha and beta constant-region primers primed reverse transcription of RNA. Study results and limitations: KT2 sequence counts showed saturation when very many KT2 cells were spiked in.

Fixed numbers of PBMC received varying amounts of KT2 cells. The cDNA 3' end received a ligated oligonucleotide with a UMI. An equimolar mix of RC1.1 and RC1.2 primed the beta chain across TRBC1 and TRBC2. TCR alpha and beta chains were handled separately starting at the second PCR. One entry per CDR3 protein, called by TCRdb with MiXCR from the UMI-ligation and nested PCR reads. The table includes tens of thousands of distinct CDR3 sequences, about 9.9% detected once. Turning to this clonotype: Its antigen is still unknown.

The source is a human donor. Sequenced sample: PBMCs spiked with cells of the T cell clone KT2.

The CDR3 DNA reads TGTGCCAGCAGTTCGGGACACCTGATTGAAGCTTTCTTT. It encodes CASSSGHLIEAFF. The rearrangement links TRBV3-1 to TRBJ1-1; possible D gene TRBD1, 6 bases. This CDR3 region has 13 residues. Germline-derived CDR1 and CDR2 are LGHDT and YNNKEL (reference sequence). Trimming cost V 6 bases and J 7 bases, with 15 bases left between them. The whole variable domain, filled in from reference TRBV3-1 and TRBJ1-1, reads DTAVSQTPKYLVTQMGNDKSIKCEQNLGHDTMYWYKQDSKKFLKIMFSYNNKELIINETVPNRFSPKSPDKAHLNLHINSLELGDSAVYFCASSSGHLIEAFFGQGTRLTVV.